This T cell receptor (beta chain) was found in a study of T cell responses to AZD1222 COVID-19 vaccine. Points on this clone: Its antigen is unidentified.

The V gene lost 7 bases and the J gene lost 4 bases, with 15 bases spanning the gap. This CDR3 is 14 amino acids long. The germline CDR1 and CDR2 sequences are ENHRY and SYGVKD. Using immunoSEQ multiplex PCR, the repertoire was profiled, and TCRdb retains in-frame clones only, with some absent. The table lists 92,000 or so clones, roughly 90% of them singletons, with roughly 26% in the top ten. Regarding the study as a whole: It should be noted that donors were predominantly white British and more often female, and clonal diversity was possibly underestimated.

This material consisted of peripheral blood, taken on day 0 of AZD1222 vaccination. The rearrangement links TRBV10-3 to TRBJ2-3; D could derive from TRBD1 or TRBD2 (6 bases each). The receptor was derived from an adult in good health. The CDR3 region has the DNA TGTGCCATCAACCGGGGGCGGGATTCAGATACGCAGTATTTT. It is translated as CAINRGRDSDTQYF.